This is a list of T cell receptor beta chains from one sample in a study of tumor-infiltrating lymphocytes in primary liver carcinoma. TCRdb recomputed calls from the multiplex PCR reads with MiXCR, one row per CDR3 protein. The repertoire holds 250,000 to 400,000 distinct CDR3 sequences, with roughly two thirds as singletons. The source material was peripheral blood. The origin of the receptors is a middle-aged man with primary liver carcinoma and hepatitis B virus infection. Each CDR3 is given with its conserved first and last residue. The D gene is left open where the match is weak. Rows give clone size only sometimes, using once, few, many, or a class for an expanded clone.

D	V	size	J	CDR3	DNA
TRBD1	TRBV11-2	-	TRBJ2-4	CASSSLETGQNIQYF	TGTGCCAGCAGCTCATTGGAGACAGGGCAAAACATTCAGTACTTC
TRBD1	TRBV28	-	TRBJ1-2	CASSLPPRQGEGYTF	TGTGCCAGCAGTTTACCCCCCAGACAGGGTGAGGGCTACACCTTC
TRBD1	TRBV6-2/TRBV6-3	many	TRBJ2-2	CASSYRAGGANTGELFF	TGTGCCAGCAGTTACCGGGCAGGGGGCGCGAACACCGGGGAGCTGTTTTTT
-	TRBV6-1	-	TRBJ2-3	CASCEGRTNTQYF	TGTGCCAGCTGTGAGGGACGCACAAATACGCAGTATTTT
-	TRBV20-1	-	TRBJ1-3	CSASGWGADTIYF	TGCAGTGCTAGTGGATGGGGGGCAGACACCATATATTTT
TRBD2	TRBV7-8	-	TRBJ2-3	CASSQAGLAGIDTQYF	TGTGCCAGCAGCCAAGCAGGACTAGCGGGAATTGATACGCAGTATTTT
-	TRBV5-4	-	TRBJ1-1	CVNSLDGWGTEAFF	TGTGTCAACAGCCTGGACGGCTGGGGGACTGAAGCTTTCTTT
-	TRBV29-1	-	TRBJ1-2	CSIVFTDNYGYTF	TGCAGCATTGTCTTCACAGACAACTATGGCTACACCTTC
-	TRBV11-1	many	TRBJ2-2	CASSLRTVNTGELFF	TGTGCCAGCAGCTTAAGGACGGTCAACACCGGGGAGCTGTTTTTT
-	TRBV12-3/TRBV12-4	-	TRBJ1-2	CASGPEQSLIYGYTF	TGTGCCAGCGGTCCCGAACAGAGCCTGATCTATGGCTACACCTTC
TRBD2	TRBV11-3	-	TRBJ2-6	CASNLGLSASGRAGANVPTF	TGTGCCAGCAACTTGGGTCTTTCGGCTAGCGGGAGAGCTGGGGCCAACGTCCCGACTTTC
TRBD1	TRBV24-1	-	TRBJ2-1	CVTSDLAQGAGNEQFF	TGTGTCACCAGTGATTTGGCCCAGGGGGCTGGAAATGAGCAGTTCTTC
-	TRBV4-1	many	TRBJ1-1	CASSQPRGTEAFF	TGCGCCAGCAGCCAGCCCAGGGGCACTGAAGCTTTCTTT
-	TRBV6-1	many	TRBJ2-1	CASRIDMYNEQFF	TGTGCCAGCAGGATAGACATGTACAATGAGCAGTTCTTC
-	TRBV5-1	-	TRBJ2-2	CASNLESGGVTGELFF	TGCGCCAGCAACTTGGAATCAGGGGGGGTCACCGGGGAGCTGTTTTTT
-	TRBV12-3/TRBV12-4	-	TRBJ2-2	CASSTSWAGSFGELFF	TGTGCCAGCAGCACATCGTGGGCGGGGTCTTTCGGGGAGCTGTTTTTT
TRBD1	TRBV29-1	-	TRBJ1-1	CSVVGGLGTEAFF	TGCAGTGTGGTAGGGGGCTTGGGCACTGAAGCTTTCTTT
-	TRBV5-4	-	TRBJ2-7	CASSPSPEHGQYF	TGTGCCAGCAGCCCAAGCCCGGAACACGGGCAGTACTTC
-	TRBV6-4	-	TRBJ1-2	CASSEGKNYGYTF	TGTGCCAGCAGTGAAGGCAAGAACTATGGCTACACCTTC
TRBD1	TRBV28	-	TRBJ2-7	CASSEGQGVLYEQYF	TGTGCCAGCAGTGAGGGACAGGGGGTCCTCTACGAGCAGTACTTC
-	TRBV5-1	-	TRBJ1-1	CASTHGQMSKAFF	TGCGCCAGCACCCACGGACAGATGAGTAAAGCTTTCTTT
-	TRBV14	few	TRBJ1-1	CASSQKPNTEAFF	TGTGCCAGCAGCCAGAAACCGAACACTGAAGCTTTCTTT
-	TRBV6-2/TRBV6-3	-	TRBJ2-1	CASSSRVFSYNEQFF	TGTGCCAGCAGTTCGAGGGTTTTCTCCTACAATGAGCAGTTCTTC
TRBD1	TRBV6-5	few	TRBJ1-1	CASSYFPTGTNTEAFF	TGTGCCAGCAGTTACTTCCCGACAGGGACGAACACTGAAGCTTTCTTT
-	TRBV6-1	-	TRBJ2-6	CASPRDDSGANVLTF	TGTGCCAGCCCCCGAGACGACTCTGGGGCCAACGTCCTGACTTTC
-	TRBV7-9	-	TRBJ1-5	CASSDHTRQEGQPQHF	TGTGCCAGCAGCGACCATACTCGACAGGAGGGTCAGCCCCAGCATTTT
-	TRBV6-6	many	TRBJ2-7	CAIATIPYEQYF	TGTGCCATCGCGACTATTCCCTACGAGCAGTACTTC